The 31 T cell receptor beta chains listed next were all sequenced from one sample in a study of a mutant IDH1 vaccine in newly diagnosed glioma. TCRdb's copy holds only in-frame clones and misses some; the assay was immunoSEQ multiplex PCR. This table has approximately 100,000 clones, 70% to 90% appearing once. Described time point: baseline, week 1 (first vaccination visit). Treatment meaning: pre-vaccination baseline after standard-of-care therapy. The material was PBMCs, obtained from a glioma patient treated with radiotherapy, temozolomide or both. These receptors came from a woman aged 45-59 years with glioma.

The V call is TRBV18, the J call TRBJ2-6; maybe TRBD1 (5 bases). Trimming left V 4 bases short and J 0 bases short, with 7 bases between. The CDR3 runs to 15 residues. Germline V gives CDR1 KGHSH, CDR2 LQKENI. The CDR3 loop is CASSLDSSGANVLTF. The CDR3 DNA sequence: TGTGCCAGCTCACTAGACAGCTCTGGGGCCAACGTCCTGACTTTC.

The chain couples TRBV10-3 to TRBJ2-3; 9 nucleotides align to TRBD1. Germline V gives CDR1 ENHRY, CDR2 SYGVKD. This CDR3 has 15 residues. V dropped 8 bases and J dropped 6; count of bases not matched to a gene: 12. In DNA, the CDR3 is TGTGCCATCGAAAGTGGCGACAGGGGGACGGATACGCAGTATTTT. It yields the protein CAIESGDRGTDTQYF.

This clone has more than one count but fewer than ten. As DNA, the CDR3 is TGTGCCAGCAGTTCTCCTCTAGGGCGGGAGACTTCCTACAATGAGCAGTTCTTC. Amino acids: CASSSPLGRETSYNEQFF. The chain links TRBV28 to TRBJ2-1; 7 bases match TRBD2. Germline V CDR1 and CDR2: MDHEN, SYDVKM. This CDR3 contains 18 residues. With 4 bases clipped from V and 1 base from J, the junction kept 13 bases outside the gene matches. Together with reference TRBV28 and TRBJ2-1, the CDR3 gives the full variable domain: DVKVTQSSRYLVKRTGEKVFLECVQDMDHENMFWYRQDPGLGLRLIYFSYDVKMKEKGDIPEGYSVSREKKERFSLILESASTNQTSMYLCASSSPLGRETSYNEQFFGPGTRLTVL.

CDR3 nucleotide sequence: TGTGCCAGCAGTGTCTTAGCGGGACCTAATGAGCAGTTCTTC. Translating it yields CASSVLAGPNEQFF. The rearrangement links TRBV6-1 to TRBJ2-1; 8 bases agree with TRBD2. The CDR3 covers 14 residues. Germline values: CDR1 MNHNS, CDR2 SASEGT. Trimming at V came to 4 bases and at J to 7 bases, leaving 6 bases not matched to a gene.

This chain connects TRBV5-6 to TRBJ1-1, with a possible D match to TRBD1 (5 bases). The V gene lost 2 bases and the J gene lost 4 bases, with 9 bases spanning the gap. CDR1 SGHDT and CDR2 YYEEEE come from the germline V gene. The CDR3 has 13 residues. CDR3 amino acids: CASSFGGITEAFF. CDR3 in DNA: TGTGCCAGCAGCTTCGGGGGGATCACTGAAGCTTTCTTT.

V and J are TRBV2 and TRBJ2-7; 10 bases agree with TRBD1. V lost 7 bases to trimming and J lost 4 bases; unmatched junction nucleotides: 7. The CDR3 totals 14 residues. From germline, CDR1 is SNHLY and CDR2 FYNNEI. CDR3 amino acids: CASTQRDRGYEQYF. The CDR3 DNA sequence: TGTGCCAGCACTCAAAGGGACAGGGGATACGAGCAGTACTTC.

This sequence joins TRBV11-2 and TRBJ1-2, with D perhaps matching TRBD1 (5 bases). This CDR3 spans 15 amino acids. Germline CDR1 reads SGHAT; CDR2 reads FQNNGV. V gave up 1 base and J gave up 1 base, with 10 bases separating them. The CDR3: CASSLGGASNYGYTF. The DNA for the CDR3 is TGTGCCAGCAGCTTAGGTGGGGCCAGTAACTATGGCTACACCTTC.

The chain employs TRBV10-3 and TRBJ2-5; D could derive from TRBD1 or TRBD2 (5 bases each). V was clipped by 8 bases and J by 5 bases, with 18 bases between them. The CDR3 length is 14 residues. CDR1 ENHRY and CDR2 SYGVKD come from the germline V gene. This CDR3 is CAIGAGDVWETQYF. In DNA, the CDR3 is TGTGCCATCGGGGCCGGGGACGTTTGGGAGACCCAGTACTTC.

The chain links TRBV30 to TRBJ1-2; TRBD1 might be the D (6 bases). The ends were cut back, 6 bases at V and 5 bases at J, with 19 bases in the middle. The CDR3 consists of 14 residues. CDR1 and CDR2 (germline): GTSNPN, SVGIG (reference sequence). CDR3 region: CACPPLRGWYGYTF. The CDR3 DNA sequence: TGTGCCTGCCCTCCCCTCAGGGGTTGGTATGGCTACACCTTC.

CDR3 sequence reads: CASSMGRASYEQYF. The CDR3 region has the DNA TGTGCCAGTAGTATGGGCAGGGCCTCCTACGAGCAGTACTTC. The chain combines TRBV19 with TRBJ2-7, with D tentatively TRBD1 (5 bases). The V gene's germline CDR1 is LNHDA and CDR2 SQIVND (reference sequence). CDR3 length equals 14 residues. The V and J ends lost 3 bases and 0 bases respectively, with 9 bases between them.

CDR3 sequence (DNA): TGTGCCAGCAGCGTAAGTGAGGGGAGAAAACTGTTTTTT. This codes for CASSVSEGRKLFF. The chain links TRBV9 to TRBJ1-4, with a possible D match to TRBD1 (5 bases). Germline assignment: CDR1 SGDLS and CDR2 YYNGEE. This CDR3 spans 13 amino acids. V was cut by 1 base and J by 10 bases, with 11 bases left in between.

The genes are TRBV7-8 and TRBJ2-1; tentative D call: TRBD2 (6 bases). The CDR3 has 16 residues. Germline V lookup: CDR1 SGHVS, CDR2 FQNEAQ. V dropped 0 bases and J dropped 7 bases, with 16 bases sitting between them. CDR3 in amino acids: CASSLAGGKVGNEQFF. CDR3 in DNA: TGTGCCAGCAGCTTAGCGGGAGGAAAGGTAGGGAATGAGCAGTTCTTC.

This clone was detected once. The rearrangement uses TRBV4-1 and TRBJ2-1; D is uncertain. Germline V gives CDR1 MGHRA, CDR2 YSYEKL. The CDR3 spans 17 residues. Between the trimmed V and J ends, which lost 3 bases and 5 bases, there was a span of 20 bases. The CDR3 is CASSHPQGASKDNEQFF. CDR3 nucleotides: TGCGCCAGCAGCCACCCCCAAGGCGCCTCAAAAGACAATGAGCAGTTCTTC.

J is TRBJ1-5 and V is TRBV6-1; D possibly corresponds to TRBD1 (5 bases). The germline V gene has CDR1 MNHNS and CDR2 SASEGT. The CDR3 has 15 residues. Trimming removed 2 bases from V and 1 base from J, with 9 bases in between. The CDR3 loop reads CASSEQGESNQPQHF. The CDR3 DNA reads TGTGCCAGCAGTGAACAGGGAGAGAGCAATCAGCCCCAGCATTTT.

V and J are TRBV5-4 and TRBJ1-2; 8 bases fit TRBD1. CDR3 length: 15 residues. Germline V CDR1 and CDR2: SGHNT, YYREEE (reference sequence). Trimming cost V 3 bases and J 4 bases; bases outside gene matches: 8. For the CDR3, the DNA is TGTGCCAGCAGCTCCGCGACAGGGGCGTCCTATGGCTACACCTTC. Translation gives CASSSATGASYGYTF.

The rearrangement links TRBV6-5 to TRBJ2-7; possible D gene TRBD1, 5 bases. Trimming cost V 0 bases and J 6 bases, with 12 bases left between them. The CDR3 covers 14 residues. Looked up from germline, CDR1 is MNHEY and CDR2 is SVGAGI. The CDR3 DNA is TGTGCCAGCAGTTACTCGCGGTCTAGGGGCGAGCAGTACTTC. It specifies CASSYSRSRGEQYF.

This rearrangement joins TRBV25-1 to TRBJ1-3; 7 nucleotides align to TRBD1. The germline gives CDR1 MGHDK, CDR2 SYGVNS. V shed 5 bases and J 4 bases; nucleotides not matched to a gene: 8. CDR3 length: 15 residues. The CDR3 is CASSNRGLAGNTIYF. The CDR3, as DNA: TGTGCCAGCAGTAATAGGGGGCTCGCCGGAAACACCATATATTTT.

The chain is built from TRBV28 and TRBJ2-2; 8 positions match TRBD1. CDR1 MDHEN and CDR2 SYDVKM come from the germline V gene. The CDR3 totals 15 residues. The junction had 4 bases not matched to a gene; V was cut back by 3 bases and J by 4 bases. The CDR3 DNA sequence: TGTGCCAGCAGTTTCAGGGGGCGAGGCACCGGGGAGCTGTTTTTT. Its protein is CASSFRGRGTGELFF. Together with reference TRBV28 and TRBJ2-2, the CDR3 gives the full variable domain: DVKVTQSSRYLVKRTGEKVFLECVQDMDHENMFWYRQDPGLGLRLIYFSYDVKMKEKGDIPEGYSVSREKKERFSLILESASTNQTSMYLCASSFRGRGTGELFFGEGSRLTVL.

This chain uses TRBV28 with TRBJ2-7; no definite D call. The V end was cut by 4 bases, the J end by 3 bases, with 22 bases between. The CDR3 is 17 amino acids. Germline CDR1 and CDR2: MDHEN and SYDVKM. CDR3 sequence (DNA): TGTGCCAGCAGTTCCTACCCGCCCCAGAAAGCCGTCTACGAGCAGTACTTC. Amino acid sequence: CASSSYPPQKAVYEQYF. Full variable domain (rest looked up from reference TRBV28 and TRBJ2-7): DVKVTQSSRYLVKRTGEKVFLECVQDMDHENMFWYRQDPGLGLRLIYFSYDVKMKEKGDIPEGYSVSREKKERFSLILESASTNQTSMYLCASSSYPPQKAVYEQYFGPGTRLTVT.

The chain is built from TRBV14 and TRBJ2-7; 13 nucleotides line up with TRBD2. V lost 0 bases to trimming and J lost 5 bases; unmatched junction nucleotides: 7. Germline V gene sequence: CDR1 SGHDN, CDR2 FVKESK. The CDR3 loop spans 17 amino acids. CDR3 sequence reads: CASSQDQTSGRKNEQYF. The CDR3 nucleotides are TGTGCCAGCAGCCAAGATCAGACTAGCGGGAGGAAGAACGAGCAGTACTTC.

The chain carries TRBV18 and TRBJ1-2; 7 bases line up with TRBD1. CDR1 is KGHSH and CDR2 is LQKENI in the germline V gene. CDR3 size: 14 residues. V trimming: 2 bases; J trimming: 7 bases; junction bases outside the gene matches: 7. The CDR3: CASSPGRQGFGYTF. DNA of the CDR3: TGTGCCAGCTCACCAGGGAGACAGGGTTTTGGCTACACCTTC.

This clone was counted a single time. The CDR3 protein is CASSIGGSGEQFF. For the CDR3, the DNA is TGTGCCAGTAGTATAGGGGGGTCCGGCGAGCAGTTCTTC. The rearrangement links TRBV19 to TRBJ2-1; either TRBD1 or TRBD2 may supply D (5 bases each). Trimming shortened V by 1 base and J by 10 bases, and 11 bases separated the two germline ends. Germline-derived CDR1 and CDR2 are LNHDA and SQIVND (reference sequence). The CDR3 spans 13 residues.

The chain is built from TRBV19 and TRBJ2-1, with TRBD2 matching 9 bases. CDR1 is LNHDA and CDR2 is SQIVND in the germline V gene (reference sequence). With 5 bases clipped from V and 7 bases from J, the junction kept 9 bases outside the gene matches. CDR3 size: 15 residues. CDR3 DNA sequence: TGTGCCAGTAGTTCCTTAGCGGGAGAACGGAATGAGCAGTTCTTC. Its protein product is CASSSLAGERNEQFF.

Only one count was recorded for this clone. This CDR3 is CASSQRVRGLLPDTQYF. CDR3 DNA: TGTGCCAGCAGCCAAAGGGTCAGGGGGCTGCTCCCAGATACGCAGTATTTT. The chain carries TRBV27 and TRBJ2-3, with 8 bases aligning to TRBD1. Germline CDR1 and CDR2: MNHEY and SMNVEV (reference sequence). This CDR3 has 17 residues. V lost 6 bases to trimming and J lost 4 bases; unmatched junction nucleotides: 15.

The CDR3 nucleotides read TGTGCCATCAGTGCCTTCTTAGCGGGAAAGTACGAGCAGTACTTC. Encoded protein: CAISAFLAGKYEQYF. The V gene is TRBV10-3, the J gene TRBJ2-7, with 8 bases aligning to TRBD2. CDR1 ENHRY and CDR2 SYGVKD come from the germline V gene. This CDR3 region has 15 residues. V dropped 4 bases and J dropped 4; count of bases not matched to a gene: 9.

The chain uses TRBV18 and TRBJ2-5; 7 bases agree with TRBD1. The CDR3 contains 14 residues. CDR1 and CDR2 (germline): KGHSH, LQKENI. V was clipped by 8 bases and J by 3 bases; unmatched bases: 9. The CDR3 DNA reads TGTGCCAGCGGACGCAACAGGGGCGAAGAGACCCAGTACTTC. As protein: CASGRNRGEETQYF. The whole variable domain, filled in from reference TRBV18 and TRBJ2-5, reads NAGVMQNPRHLVRRRGQEARLRCSPMKGHSHVYWYRQLPEEGLKFMVYLQKENIIDESGMPKERFSAEFPKEGPSILRIQQVVRGDSAAYFCASGRNRGEETQYFGPGTRLLVL.

The chain joins TRBV6-5 to TRBJ2-2; D uncertain. CDR3 length: 15 residues. Germline CDR1 is MNHEY and CDR2 is SVGAGI. Deletions cut 7 bases from V and 1 base from J, with 13 bases between. CDR3 amino acids: CASIPYGENTGELFF. CDR3 nucleotides: TGTGCCAGCATTCCCTACGGAGAGAACACCGGGGAGCTGTTTTTT.

The chain carries TRBV18 and TRBJ2-7, with D hard to call. CDR1 and CDR2 (germline): KGHSH, LQKENI. CDR3 length equals 15 residues. V lost 0 bases to trimming and J lost 0 bases, with 9 bases between them. Here the CDR3 reads CASSPPPQSSYEQYF. DNA of the CDR3: TGTGCCAGCTCACCACCGCCACAGAGCTCCTACGAGCAGTACTTC.

The genes are TRBV27 and TRBJ1-5; D remains unclear. Trimming left V 2 bases short and J 1 base short, with 9 bases between. In germline, CDR1 is MNHEY, CDR2 SMNVEV (reference sequence). CDR3 size: 15 residues. For the CDR3, the DNA is TGTGCCAGCAGTTTAAGGAGTGGGAGCAATCAGCCCCAGCATTTT. As protein: CASSLRSGSNQPQHF.

The rearrangement links TRBV18 to TRBJ2-2; possibly TRBD2 for D (5 bases). There are 16 residues in the CDR3. The germline gives CDR1 KGHSH, CDR2 LQKENI. Trimming shortened V by 3 bases and J by 2 bases, and 13 bases separated the two germline ends. The CDR3 region has the DNA TGTGCCAGCTCACCCCAAGGACTTCTTAACACCGGGGAGCTGTTTTTT. Encoded protein: CASSPQGLLNTGELFF.

This chain links TRBV10-3 with TRBJ1-1; D possibly corresponds to TRBD1 (5 bases). Germline V lookup: CDR1 ENHRY, CDR2 SYGVKD. V lost 7 bases to trimming and J lost 1 base, with 10 bases between them. This CDR3 spans 13 amino acids. The CDR3, as DNA: TGTGCCATCAACCAGGGTGCGAACACTGAAGCTTTCTTT. It encodes CAINQGANTEAFF.